This T cell receptor (beta chain) was identified during a study of human T cells and chemical hapten exposure. At the level of the study: The sensitizing agent was 2% DPC, placed on around 2 cm by around 2 cm of upper inner arm skin. The variation in per-sample TCR yields arose mainly from small differences in pooled library volumes. General study results and limits: High-frequency TCRs, those above 1 in 1000, stayed the same after DPC sensitization. Alopecia affected the donors, so their immune response may differ from healthy people's.

This sample's time point: pre-sensitization, week 0. Treatment meaning: therapeutic diphenylcyclopropenone sensitization with weekly scalp DPC. Using its own MiXCR run on the RACE reads, TCRdb lists one record per CDR3 protein. This sample has tens of thousands of distinct CDR3 sequences, with roughly 8.8% found just once. There are 16 residues in the CDR3. Unmatched junction bases numbered 7, after V lost 2 bases and J lost 4 bases. Germline CDR1 and CDR2: WSHSY and SAAADI. Comments on this clonotype: Its antigen is not identified.

The V and J genes are TRBV10-2 and TRBJ2-2; 7 nucleotides line up with TRBD1. This specimen consisted of whole blood, obtained in connection with sensitization to the hapten diphenylcyclopropenone (DPC). This clonotype originated in a woman aged 40 to 50 with alopecia areata. Some clones in this sample may be carry-over from other donors' samples. The CDR3 spells CASSEDLSGGTGELFF. In DNA form, the CDR3 reads TGCGCCAGCAGTGAGGATTTGTCAGGGGGCACCGGGGAGCTGTTTTTT.